These 17 T cell receptor beta chains were sequenced from one sample in a study of tumor-infiltrating lymphocytes in localized non-small cell lung cancer. Generated by immunoSEQ multiplex PCR, the TCRdb table keeps only in-frame clones and is missing some. The sample has 25,000 to 30,000 clones; approximately 85% are singletons. Input material: lung tumor tissue. The receptors were sampled from a human donor with non-small cell lung cancer.

This clone has more than one count but fewer than ten. The chain joins TRBV5-4 to TRBJ1-6; TRBD1 is a possible D gene (6 bases). The germline V gene has CDR1 SGHNT and CDR2 YYREEE (reference sequence). The CDR3 has 15 amino acids. Trimming removed 6 bases at V and 7 bases at J, with 17 bases between. CDR3 nucleotide sequence: TGTGCCAGCACCTCTGGAGGGACACCAAATTCACCCCTCCACTTT. It codes for CASTSGGTPNSPLHF. Full variable domain (missing parts from reference TRBV5-4 and TRBJ1-6): ETGVTQSPTHLIKTRGQQVTLRCSSQSGHNTVSWYQQALGQGPQFIFQYYREEENGRGNFPPRFSGLQFPNYSSELNVNALELDDSALYLCASTSGGTPNSPLHFGNGTRLTVT.

This clone rates as medium-sized. The chain carries TRBV5-6 and TRBJ1-1, with a possible D match to TRBD1 (5 bases). CDR3 length: 15 residues. Germline CDR1 and CDR2: SGHDT and YYEEEE. V shed 0 bases and J shed 5 bases, with 14 bases lying between them. The chain's CDR3 is CASSLGAGGGTEAFF. CDR3 nucleotide sequence: TGTGCCAGCAGCTTGGGGGCCGGGGGTGGGACTGAAGCTTTCTTT.

The chain is built from TRBV4-3 and TRBJ2-7; D possibly corresponds to TRBD2 (6 bases). This CDR3 has 14 amino acids. The germline V gene has CDR1 LGHNA and CDR2 YSLEER. The V gene lost 2 bases and the J gene lost 4 bases, with 12 bases spanning the gap. The CDR3: CASSQYSGRYEQYF. The DNA of the CDR3 is TGCGCCAGCAGCCAATACTCAGGGAGGTACGAGCAGTACTTC.

The chain joins TRBV6-6 to TRBJ2-7; D is possibly TRBD1 (5 bases). V lost 2 bases and J lost 3, with 8 bases in between. This CDR3 region has 13 residues. Germline assignment: CDR1 MNHNY and CDR2 SVGAGI (reference sequence). Written as DNA, the CDR3 is TGTGCCAGCAGTTACCAGGGATTCTACGAGCAGTACTTC. Translated, it gives CASSYQGFYEQYF.

The gene calls are TRBV5-1 and TRBJ2-2; 8 positions match TRBD1. CDR1 is SGHRS and CDR2 is YFSETQ in the germline V gene. J gave up 3 bases and V 5 bases, and 9 bases lay outside the gene matches. The CDR3 contains 16 residues. CDR3 sequence: CASSQGRGLDTGELFF. The CDR3 DNA reads as TGCGCCAGCAGTCAGGGCAGGGGGCTCGACACCGGGGAGCTGTTTTTT.

The V call is TRBV29-1, the J call TRBJ1-3; 7 positions agree with TRBD1. This CDR3 has 13 residues. V shed 7 bases, J shed 2 bases, and the junction held 5 bases outside the gene matches. From germline, CDR1 is SQVTM and CDR2 ANQGSEA. Here the CDR3 reads CSATGVTGNTIYF. In DNA form, the CDR3 reads TGCAGCGCCACAGGGGTAACTGGAAACACCATATATTTT.

The rearrangement uses TRBV30 and TRBJ1-1, with a weak D call TRBD1 (5 bases). Germline V gives CDR1 GTSNPN, CDR2 SVGIG (reference sequence). The CDR3 is 16 residues long. V shed 1 base and J shed 2 bases, with 17 bases lying between them. This CDR3 reads CAWSGGSEGHNTEAFF. For the CDR3, the DNA is TGTGCCTGGAGTGGAGGTTCGGAGGGGCATAACACTGAAGCTTTCTTT. Looking up the rest from reference TRBV30 and TRBJ1-1 gives the full variable domain: SQTIHQWPATLVQPVGSPLSLECTVEGTSNPNLYWYRQAAGRGLQLLFYSVGIGQISSEVPQNLSASRPQDRQFILSSKKLLLSDSGFYLCAWSGGSEGHNTEAFFGQGTRLTVV.

The V gene is TRBV7-9, the J gene TRBJ1-5, with 7 bases fitting TRBD1. This CDR3 spans 15 amino acids. V trimming: 6 bases; J trimming: 6 bases; junction bases outside the gene matches: 11. CDR1 and CDR2 (germline): SEHNR, FQNEAQ (reference sequence). The CDR3 DNA sequence: TGTGCCAGCAGTCCAGACAGGGTGGGGGGTCAGCCCCAGCATTTT. Its protein is CASSPDRVGGQPQHF.

The rearrangement links TRBV19 to TRBJ1-6; 8 positions agree with TRBD1. Per germline, CDR1 LNHDA and CDR2 SQIVND (reference sequence). The CDR3 runs to 15 residues. The trim removed 4 bases at V and 4 bases at J, leaving 3 bases unmatched. CDR3 protein: CASSTGQAYNSPLHF. The CDR3 DNA follows: TGTGCCAGTAGTACGGGACAGGCGTATAATTCACCCCTCCACTTT.

The rearrangement uses TRBV7-8 and TRBJ1-1, with D uncertain. The CDR3 extends over 11 amino acids. CDR1 SGHVS and CDR2 FQNEAQ come from the germline V gene. Trimming left V 4 bases short and J 6 bases short, with 6 bases between. The CDR3 loop is CASSSLAEAFF. DNA for the CDR3: TGTGCCAGCAGCTCCCTGGCTGAAGCTTTCTTT.

The chain is built from TRBV25-1 and TRBJ1-1, with D possibly TRBD1 on 6 matching bases. CDR3 length: 15 amino acids. Germline V gene lookup returns CDR1 MGHDK and CDR2 SYGVNS. Between the trimmed V and J ends, which lost 4 bases and 0 bases, there was a span of 12 bases. CDR3 protein: CASSAGDIMNTEAFF. CDR3 in DNA: TGTGCCAGCAGTGCAGGGGATATTATGAACACTGAAGCTTTCTTT.

The rearrangement links TRBV10-3 to TRBJ2-3; 9 bases align to TRBD2. The germline CDR1 and CDR2 sequences are ENHRY and SYGVKD. The CDR3 is made up of 16 amino acids. V lost 3 bases to trimming and J lost 1 base; unmatched junction nucleotides: 5. For the CDR3, the DNA is TGTGCCATCAGTGATTGGCGGGGGGGCCGCACAGATACGCAGTATTTT. It translates to CAISDWRGGRTDTQYF.

This clone was counted once. This sequence joins TRBV7-2 and TRBJ1-1, with unresolved D. Germline values: CDR1 SGHTA, CDR2 FQGNSA. Trimming left V 5 bases short and J 1 base short, with 8 bases between. The CDR3 spans 13 residues. The CDR3 sequence is CASSTQRNTEAFF. The CDR3 DNA sequence: TGTGCCAGCAGCACACAGCGGAACACTGAAGCTTTCTTT.

This chain connects TRBV18 to TRBJ2-7; D is uncertain. The V gene's germline CDR1 is KGHSH and CDR2 LQKENI. The CDR3 is 12 amino acids. With 3 bases removed from V and 13 bases from J, the gap between germline ends came to 16 bases. The DNA for the CDR3 is TGTGCCAGCTCACCGGCAGGAGATCTGGGTTACTTC. Translation gives CASSPAGDLGYF.

The chain joins TRBV5-1 to TRBJ1-2; tentatively, D is TRBD1 (5 bases). The germline V and J ends were trimmed by 4 bases and 5 bases, with 18 bases remaining between them. The CDR3 has 15 residues. Germline values: CDR1 SGHRS, CDR2 YFSETQ. CDR3: CASSTRTRRLYGYTF. The CDR3 bases are TGCGCCAGCAGCACCCGGACAAGGAGGCTGTATGGCTACACCTTC.

The chain joins TRBV7-9 to TRBJ1-4; D is ambiguous. The V end lost 5 bases, the J end lost 0 bases, and 10 bases lay between the germline ends. Germline loops: CDR1 SEHNR, CDR2 FQNEAQ (reference sequence). There are 15 residues in the CDR3. CDR3 coding DNA: TGTGCCAGCAGCCAGGACGGATCAACTAATGAAAAACTGTTTTTT. It codes for CASSQDGSTNEKLFF.

The chain combines TRBV9 with TRBJ2-2; D possibly uses TRBD1 or TRBD2 (6 bases each). The V end lost 5 bases, the J end lost 4 bases, and 15 bases lay between the germline ends. From germline, CDR1 is SGDLS and CDR2 YYNGEE. The CDR3 length is 15 residues. For the CDR3, the DNA is TGTGCCAGCAGATACAGGGAGGTCGGCACCGGGGAGCTGTTTTTT. Encoded protein: CASRYREVGTGELFF.